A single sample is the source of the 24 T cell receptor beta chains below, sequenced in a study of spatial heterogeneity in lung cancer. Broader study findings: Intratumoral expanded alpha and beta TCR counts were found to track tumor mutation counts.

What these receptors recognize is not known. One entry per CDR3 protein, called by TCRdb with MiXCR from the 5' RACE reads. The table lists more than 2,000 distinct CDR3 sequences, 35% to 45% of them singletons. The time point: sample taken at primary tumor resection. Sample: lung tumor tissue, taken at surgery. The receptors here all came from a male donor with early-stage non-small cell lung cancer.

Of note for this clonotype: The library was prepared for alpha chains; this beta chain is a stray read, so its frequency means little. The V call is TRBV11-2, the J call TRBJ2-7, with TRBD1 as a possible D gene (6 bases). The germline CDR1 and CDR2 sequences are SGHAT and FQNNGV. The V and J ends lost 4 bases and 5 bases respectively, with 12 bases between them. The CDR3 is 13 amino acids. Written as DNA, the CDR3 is TGTGCCAGCAGCTCCCAGAACAGGGACGAGCAGTACTTC. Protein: CASSSQNRDEQYF.

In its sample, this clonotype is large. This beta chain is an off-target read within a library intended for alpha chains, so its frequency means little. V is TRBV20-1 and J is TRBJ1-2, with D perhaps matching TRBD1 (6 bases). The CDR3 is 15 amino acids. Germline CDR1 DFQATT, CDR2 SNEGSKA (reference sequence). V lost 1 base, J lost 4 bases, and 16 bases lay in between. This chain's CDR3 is CSARVAGAGSYGYTF. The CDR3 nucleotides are TGCAGTGCTAGAGTGGCAGGGGCCGGGAGCTATGGCTACACCTTC.

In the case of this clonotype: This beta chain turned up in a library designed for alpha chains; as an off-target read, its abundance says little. CDR3 sequence reads: CASSLGTPQETQYF. The CDR3 nucleotides are TGTGCCAGCTCCTTAGGTACTCCACAAGAGACCCAGTACTTC. V and J are TRBV2 and TRBJ2-5; no definite D call. Germline V gene lookup returns CDR1 SNHLY and CDR2 FYNNEI. V lost 8 bases, J lost 2 bases, and 15 bases lay in between. This CDR3 is 14 amino acids long.

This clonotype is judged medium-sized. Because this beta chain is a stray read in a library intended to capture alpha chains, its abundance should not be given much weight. This chain's CDR3 is CASSSSTTGGKETQYF. The DNA for the CDR3 is TGTGCCAGCAGCTCTTCCACGACAGGGGGCAAAGAGACCCAGTACTTC. The rearrangement uses TRBV7-2 and TRBJ2-5, with TRBD1 identical over 10 bases. The CDR3 loop spans 16 amino acids. V lost 4 bases to trimming and J lost 3 bases; unmatched junction nucleotides: 8. Germline CDR1 is SGHTA and CDR2 is FQGNSA. Looking up the rest from reference TRBV7-2 and TRBJ2-5 gives the full variable domain: GAGVSQSPSNKVTEKGKDVELRCDPISGHTALYWYRQSLGQGLEFLIYFQGNSAPDKSGLPSDRFSAERTGGSVSTLTIQRTQQEDSAVYLCASSSSTTGGKETQYFGPGTRLLVL.

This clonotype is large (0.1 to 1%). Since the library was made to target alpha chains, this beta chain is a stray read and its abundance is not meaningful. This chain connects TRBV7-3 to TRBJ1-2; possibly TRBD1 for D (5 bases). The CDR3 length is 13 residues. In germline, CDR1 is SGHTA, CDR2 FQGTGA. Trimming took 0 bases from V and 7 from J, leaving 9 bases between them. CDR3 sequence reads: CASSLTSGVGYTF. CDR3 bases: TGTGCCAGCAGCTTAACGTCGGGGGTTGGCTACACCTTC.

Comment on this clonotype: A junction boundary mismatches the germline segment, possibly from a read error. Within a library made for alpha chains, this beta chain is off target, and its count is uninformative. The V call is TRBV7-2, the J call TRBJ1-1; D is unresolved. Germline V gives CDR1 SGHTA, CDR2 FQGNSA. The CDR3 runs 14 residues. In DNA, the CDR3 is TGTGCCAGTAGCTTAGCCCGAGAGAACACTGAAGCTTTCTTT. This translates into CASSLARENTEAFF.

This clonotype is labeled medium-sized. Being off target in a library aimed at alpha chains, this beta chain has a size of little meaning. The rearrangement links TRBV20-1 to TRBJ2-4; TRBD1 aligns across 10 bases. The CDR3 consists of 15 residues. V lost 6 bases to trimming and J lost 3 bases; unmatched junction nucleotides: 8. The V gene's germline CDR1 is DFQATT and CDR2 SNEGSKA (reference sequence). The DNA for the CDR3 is TGCAGTGCGAATCCGGGACAGGGGTACAAAAACATTCAGTACTTC. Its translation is CSANPGQGYKNIQYF.

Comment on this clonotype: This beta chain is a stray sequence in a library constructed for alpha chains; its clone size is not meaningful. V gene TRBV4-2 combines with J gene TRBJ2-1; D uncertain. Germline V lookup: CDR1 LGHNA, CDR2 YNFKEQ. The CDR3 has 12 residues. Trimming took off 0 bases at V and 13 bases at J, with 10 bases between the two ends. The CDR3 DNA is TGTGCCAGCAGCCAAGAGATAACTGAACAGTTCTTC. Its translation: CASSQEITEQFF.

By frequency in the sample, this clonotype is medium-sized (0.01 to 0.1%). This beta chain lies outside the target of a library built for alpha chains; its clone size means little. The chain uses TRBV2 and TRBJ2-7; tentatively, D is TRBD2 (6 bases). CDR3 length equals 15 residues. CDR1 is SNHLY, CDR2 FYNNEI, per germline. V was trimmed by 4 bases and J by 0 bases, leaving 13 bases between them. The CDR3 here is CASSGGSGDSYEQYF. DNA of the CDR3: TGTGCCAGCAGTGGCGGTAGCGGAGACTCCTACGAGCAGTACTTC.

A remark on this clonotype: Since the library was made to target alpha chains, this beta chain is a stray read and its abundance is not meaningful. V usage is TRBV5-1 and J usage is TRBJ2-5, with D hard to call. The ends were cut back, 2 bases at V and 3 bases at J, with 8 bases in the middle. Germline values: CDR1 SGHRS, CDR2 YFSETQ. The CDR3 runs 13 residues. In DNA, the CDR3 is TGCGCCAGCAGCTTATTTGGGGAAGAGACCCAGTACTTC. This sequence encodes CASSLFGEETQYF.

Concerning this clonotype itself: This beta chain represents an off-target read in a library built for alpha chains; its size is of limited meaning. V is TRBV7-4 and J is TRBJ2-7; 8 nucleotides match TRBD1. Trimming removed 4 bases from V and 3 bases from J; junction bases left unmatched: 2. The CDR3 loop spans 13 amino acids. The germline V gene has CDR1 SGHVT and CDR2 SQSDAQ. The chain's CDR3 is CASSCGQGYEQYF. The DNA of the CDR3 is TGTGCCAGCAGCTGCGGACAGGGCTACGAGCAGTACTTC.

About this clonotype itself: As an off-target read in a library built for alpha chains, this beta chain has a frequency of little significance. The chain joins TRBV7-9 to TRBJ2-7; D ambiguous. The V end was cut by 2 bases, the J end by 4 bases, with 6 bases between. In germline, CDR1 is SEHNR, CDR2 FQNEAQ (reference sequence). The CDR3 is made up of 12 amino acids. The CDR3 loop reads CASSLPEYEQYF. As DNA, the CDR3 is TGTGCCAGCAGCTTACCTGAGTACGAGCAGTACTTC.

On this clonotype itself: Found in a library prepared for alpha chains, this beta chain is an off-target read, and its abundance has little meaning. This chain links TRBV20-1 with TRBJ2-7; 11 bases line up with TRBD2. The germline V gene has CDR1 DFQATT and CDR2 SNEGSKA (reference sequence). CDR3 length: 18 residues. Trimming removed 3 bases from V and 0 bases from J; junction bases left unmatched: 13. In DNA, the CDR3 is TGCAGTGCTAGCCGGGGGCTTGCGACTAGCGGGGACTCCTACGAGCAGTACTTC. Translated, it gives CSASRGLATSGDSYEQYF.

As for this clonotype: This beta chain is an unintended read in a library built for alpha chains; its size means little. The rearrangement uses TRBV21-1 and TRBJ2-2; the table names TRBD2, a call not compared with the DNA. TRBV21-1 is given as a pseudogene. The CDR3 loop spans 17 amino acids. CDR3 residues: CASSKGIAGQDTGELFF. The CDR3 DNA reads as TGTGCCAGCAGCAAAGGGATAGCGGGGCAGGACACCGGGGAGCTGTTTTTT.

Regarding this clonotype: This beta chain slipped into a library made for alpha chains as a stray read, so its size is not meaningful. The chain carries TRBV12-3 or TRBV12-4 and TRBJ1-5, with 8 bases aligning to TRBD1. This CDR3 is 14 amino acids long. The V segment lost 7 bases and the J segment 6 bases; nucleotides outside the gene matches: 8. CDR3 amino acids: CASNNRQGSQPQHF. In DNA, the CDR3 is TGTGCCAGCAACAATAGACAGGGGAGTCAGCCCCAGCATTTT.

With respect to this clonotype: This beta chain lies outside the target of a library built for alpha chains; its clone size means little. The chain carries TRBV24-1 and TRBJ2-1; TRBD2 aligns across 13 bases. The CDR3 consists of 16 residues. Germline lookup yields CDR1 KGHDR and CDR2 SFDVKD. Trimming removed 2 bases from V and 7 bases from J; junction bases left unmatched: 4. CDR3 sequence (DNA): TGTGCCACCAGTGATTCACTAGCGGGAGGGCCAAATGAGCAGTTCTTC. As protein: CATSDSLAGGPNEQFF.

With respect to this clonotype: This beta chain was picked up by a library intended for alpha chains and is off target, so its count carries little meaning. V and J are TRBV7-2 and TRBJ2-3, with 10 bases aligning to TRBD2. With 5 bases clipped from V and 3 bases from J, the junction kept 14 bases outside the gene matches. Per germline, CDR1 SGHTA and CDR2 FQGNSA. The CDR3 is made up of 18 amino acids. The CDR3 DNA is TGTGCCAGCAGCGTGCGCTACCCCAGACTAGCGGGTACAGATACGCAGTATTTT. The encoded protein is CASSVRYPRLAGTDTQYF.

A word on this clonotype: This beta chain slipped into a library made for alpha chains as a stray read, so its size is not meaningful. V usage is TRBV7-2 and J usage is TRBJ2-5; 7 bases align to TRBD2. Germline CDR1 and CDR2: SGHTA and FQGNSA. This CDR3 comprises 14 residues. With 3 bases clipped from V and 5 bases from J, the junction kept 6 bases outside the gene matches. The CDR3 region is CASSFPGRVETQYF. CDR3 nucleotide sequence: TGTGCCAGCAGCTTCCCTGGGAGGGTGGAGACCCAGTACTTC.

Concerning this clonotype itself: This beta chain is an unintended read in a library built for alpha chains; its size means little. The CDR3 sequence: CASTPNMAAQYF. For the CDR3, the DNA is TGTGCCAGCACCCCCAATATGGCGGCCCAGTACTTC. The chain carries TRBV7-2 and TRBJ2-5; no firm D call. The ends were cut back, 7 bases at V and 9 bases at J, with 15 bases in the middle. CDR1 is SGHTA and CDR2 is FQGNSA in the germline V gene. The CDR3 runs 12 residues.

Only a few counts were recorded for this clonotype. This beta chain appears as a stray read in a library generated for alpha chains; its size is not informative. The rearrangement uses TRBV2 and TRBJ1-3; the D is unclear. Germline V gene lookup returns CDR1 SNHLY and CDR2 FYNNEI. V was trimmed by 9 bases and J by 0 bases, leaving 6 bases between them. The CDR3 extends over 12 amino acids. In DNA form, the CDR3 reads TGTGCCAGTCGGCTCTCTGGAAACACCATATATTTT. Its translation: CASRLSGNTIYF.

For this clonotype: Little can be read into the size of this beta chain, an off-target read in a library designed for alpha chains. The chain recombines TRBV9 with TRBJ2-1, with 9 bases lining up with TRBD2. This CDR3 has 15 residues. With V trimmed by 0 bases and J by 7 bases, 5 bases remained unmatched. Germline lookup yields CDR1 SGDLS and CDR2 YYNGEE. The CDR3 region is CASSVASGVGNEQFF. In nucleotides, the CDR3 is TGTGCCAGCAGCGTAGCTAGCGGGGTTGGGAATGAGCAGTTCTTC.

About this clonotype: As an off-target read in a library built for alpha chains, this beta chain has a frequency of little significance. For the CDR3, the DNA is TGTGCCAGCGGAGGGAGCTCCTACAATGAGCAGTTCTTC. Translation gives CASGGSSYNEQFF. The genes are TRBV9 and TRBJ2-1; D is possibly TRBD2 (6 bases). Germline V gene sequence: CDR1 SGDLS, CDR2 YYNGEE. Between the trimmed V and J ends, which lost 7 bases and 0 bases, there was a span of 8 bases. The CDR3 is 13 residues long.

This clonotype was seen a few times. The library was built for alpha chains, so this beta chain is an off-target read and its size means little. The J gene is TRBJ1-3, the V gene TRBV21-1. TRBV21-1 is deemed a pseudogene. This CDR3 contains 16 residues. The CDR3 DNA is TGTGCCAGCCCAACCTCACAGAGATCCTCTGGAAACACCATATATTTT. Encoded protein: CASPTSQRSSGNTIYF.

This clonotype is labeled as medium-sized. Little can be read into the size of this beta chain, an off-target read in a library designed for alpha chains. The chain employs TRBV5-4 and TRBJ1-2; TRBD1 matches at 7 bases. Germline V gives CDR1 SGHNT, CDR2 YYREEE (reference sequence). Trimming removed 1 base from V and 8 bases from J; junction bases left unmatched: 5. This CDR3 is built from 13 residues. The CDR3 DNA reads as TGTGCCAGCAGCTTGTGGCAGGGGGGCGGCTACACCTTC. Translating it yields CASSLWQGGGYTF.